This T cell receptor (beta chain) was obtained from a study of glioma-infiltrating T cells. Across the whole study: Target coverage was roughly 4.5- to 10-fold for approximately 1 million blood T cells. Whole-study results and caveats: Signature shared blood CDR3 motifs were enriched in low-divergence and depleted in high-divergence patients. Very few CDR3 sequences were shared between tissue and blood.

In germline, CDR1 is MGHRA, CDR2 YSYEKL. Trimming pared 1 base from V and 5 bases from J, leaving 12 bases between. This CDR3 has 15 amino acids. Remarks on this clonotype: Its antigen remains unidentified.

The iRepertoire nested amplicon-rescue multiplex PCR amplified TCR alpha and beta CDR3s from RNA. For one-step reverse transcription and amplification, roughly 85-450 ng of tissue mRNA or PBMC total RNA was used. TCRdb itself ran the multiplex PCR reads through MiXCR, one entry per CDR3 protein. The sample comprises about 400,000 distinct CDR3 sequences, about 40% of which are singletons, and 12% rests with the top ten. The J gene is TRBJ2-1, the V gene TRBV4-1; D not resolved. Source material: glioma tissue, nonneoplastic brain tissue, or PBMCs (not recorded which). This sequence originates from a human donor with low-grade glioma or glioblastoma, undergoing nonglioma brain surgery, or in good health (not recorded which). This CDR3 reads CASSQAPGNNNEQFF. CDR3 DNA: TGCGCCAGCAGCCAAGCCCCCGGTAATAACAATGAGCAGTTCTTC.